Sequencing of this T cell receptor beta chain was carried out in a study of T cell responses to AZD1222 COVID-19 vaccine. The repertoire was sequenced with immunoSEQ multiplex PCR; TCRdb's copy has only in-frame clones and lacks some. The sample includes approximately 150,000 clones, more than 90% of them seen just once. Study results and caveats: Clonal diversity was possibly underestimated; the donors were predominantly white British and more often female.

Comments on this clone: The antigen is unknown.

Germline V gene sequence: CDR1 MNHEY, CDR2 SVGEGT. The CDR3 has 16 residues. J was trimmed by 3 bases and V by 4 bases; bases with no gene match: 9. The sequenced sample was peripheral blood, obtained 28 days after the second AZD1222 dose. The source is an adult who received the AZD1222 COVID-19 vaccine. The rearrangement links TRBV6-2 or TRBV6-3 to TRBJ2-1; 7 bases match TRBD2. CDR3 in DNA: TGTGCCAGCAGTTCGCAGAGCGGGATGTACTACAATGAGCAGTTCTTC. Amino acids: CASSSQSGMYYNEQFF.